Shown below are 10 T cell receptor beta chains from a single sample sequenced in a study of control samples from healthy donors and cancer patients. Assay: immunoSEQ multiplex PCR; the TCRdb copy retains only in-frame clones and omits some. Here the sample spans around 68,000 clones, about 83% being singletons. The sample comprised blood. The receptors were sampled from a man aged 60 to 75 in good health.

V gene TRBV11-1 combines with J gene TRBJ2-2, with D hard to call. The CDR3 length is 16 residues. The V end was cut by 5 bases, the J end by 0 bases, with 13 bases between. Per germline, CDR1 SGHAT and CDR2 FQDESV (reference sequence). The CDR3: CASSAKTETNTGELFF. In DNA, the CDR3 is TGTGCCAGCAGCGCTAAGACGGAGACGAACACCGGGGAGCTGTTTTTT.

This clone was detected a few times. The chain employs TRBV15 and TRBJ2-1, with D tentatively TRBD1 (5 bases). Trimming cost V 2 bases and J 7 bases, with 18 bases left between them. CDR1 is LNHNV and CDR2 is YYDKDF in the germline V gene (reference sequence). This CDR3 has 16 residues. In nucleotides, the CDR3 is TGTGCCACCAGCAGATCAGGCCGCCCAGGGCCTAATGAGCAGTTCTTC. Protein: CATSRSGRPGPNEQFF.

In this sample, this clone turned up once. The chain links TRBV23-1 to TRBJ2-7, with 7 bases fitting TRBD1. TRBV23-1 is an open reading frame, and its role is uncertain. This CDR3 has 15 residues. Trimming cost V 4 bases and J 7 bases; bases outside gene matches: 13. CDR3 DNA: TGCGCCAGCAGTCGTACCGGGACAGTGAGGAGTGAGCAGTACTTC. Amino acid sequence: CASSRTGTVRSEQYF.

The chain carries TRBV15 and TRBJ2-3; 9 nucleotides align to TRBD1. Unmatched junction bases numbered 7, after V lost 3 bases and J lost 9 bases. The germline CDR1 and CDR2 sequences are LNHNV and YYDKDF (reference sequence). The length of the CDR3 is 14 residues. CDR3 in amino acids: CATSRTPGTGTQYF. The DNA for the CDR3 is TGTGCCACCAGCAGGACCCCCGGGACAGGGACGCAGTATTTT.

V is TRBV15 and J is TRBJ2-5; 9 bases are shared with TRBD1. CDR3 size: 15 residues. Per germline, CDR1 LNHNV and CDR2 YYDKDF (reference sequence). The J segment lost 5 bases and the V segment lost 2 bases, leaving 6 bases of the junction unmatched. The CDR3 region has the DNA TGTGCCACCAGCAGACCCGGGACAGGGAAGGAGACCCAGTACTTC. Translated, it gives CATSRPGTGKETQYF.

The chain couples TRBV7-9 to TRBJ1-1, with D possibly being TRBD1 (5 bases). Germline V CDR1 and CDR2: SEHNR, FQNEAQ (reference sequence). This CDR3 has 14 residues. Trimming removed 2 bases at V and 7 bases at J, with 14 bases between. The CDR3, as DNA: TGTGCCAGCAGCTTAAGAGGGGCCTGGTATGAAGCTTTCTTT. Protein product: CASSLRGAWYEAFF.

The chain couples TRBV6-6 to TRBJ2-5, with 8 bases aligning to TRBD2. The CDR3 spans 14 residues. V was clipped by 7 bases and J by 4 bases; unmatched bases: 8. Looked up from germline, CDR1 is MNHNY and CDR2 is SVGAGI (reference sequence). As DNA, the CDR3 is TGTGCCAGCACCCTCGGGAGGGCCGGAGAGACCCAGTACTTC. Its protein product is CASTLGRAGETQYF.

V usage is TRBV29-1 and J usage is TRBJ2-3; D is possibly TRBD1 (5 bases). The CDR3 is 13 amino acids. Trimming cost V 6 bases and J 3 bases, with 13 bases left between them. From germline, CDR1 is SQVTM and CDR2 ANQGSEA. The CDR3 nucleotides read TGCAGCGTCCAGGGCCAGAGAACAGATACGCAGTATTTT. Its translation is CSVQGQRTDTQYF.

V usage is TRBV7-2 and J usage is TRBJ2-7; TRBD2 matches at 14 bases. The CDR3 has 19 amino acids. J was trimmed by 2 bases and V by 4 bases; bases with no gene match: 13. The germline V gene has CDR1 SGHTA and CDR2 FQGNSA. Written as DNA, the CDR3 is TGTGCCAGCAGCTCCAAATGGACTAGCGGGAGGCCGACTCCCTACGAGCAGTACTTC. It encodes CASSSKWTSGRPTPYEQYF.

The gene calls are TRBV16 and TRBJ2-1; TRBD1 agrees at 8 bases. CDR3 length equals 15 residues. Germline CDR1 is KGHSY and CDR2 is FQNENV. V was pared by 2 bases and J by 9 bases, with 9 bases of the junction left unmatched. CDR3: CASSQVTGALGEQFF. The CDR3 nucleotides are TGTGCCAGCAGCCAAGTGACAGGGGCCTTGGGTGAGCAGTTCTTC.